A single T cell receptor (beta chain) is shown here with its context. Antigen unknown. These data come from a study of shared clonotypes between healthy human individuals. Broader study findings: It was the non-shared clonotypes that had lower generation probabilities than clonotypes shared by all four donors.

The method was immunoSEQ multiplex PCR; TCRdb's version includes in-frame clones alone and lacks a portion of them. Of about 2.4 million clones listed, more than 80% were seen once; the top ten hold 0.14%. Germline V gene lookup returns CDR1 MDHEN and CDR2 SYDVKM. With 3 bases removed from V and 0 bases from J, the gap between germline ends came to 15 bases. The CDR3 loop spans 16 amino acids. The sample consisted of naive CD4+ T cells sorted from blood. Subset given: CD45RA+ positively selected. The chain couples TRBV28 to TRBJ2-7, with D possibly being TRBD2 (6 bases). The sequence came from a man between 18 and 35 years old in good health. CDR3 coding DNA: TGTGCCAGCAGTTTCTCCGGGACTGGAAGCTCCTACGAGCAGTACTTC. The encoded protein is CASSFSGTGSSYEQYF.